These T cell receptor beta chains were read from a single sample in a study of response to subunit inactivated influenza vaccine. Each CDR3 protein is one row after TCRdb ran MiXCR on the RT-PCR reads. The sample carries roughly 160,000 distinct CDR3 sequences, around 10% recorded once. The input for sequencing was CD8+ T cells sorted from PBMCs, taken approximately 25 months after vaccination. The receptors shown here come from a man between 50 and 69 years old who received an inactivated influenza vaccine. Each CDR3 is given with its conserved first and last residue. The D gene is left open where the match is weak. Clone size appears in some rows only: once, few, many, or a class for an expanded clone.

few	TRBV28	NA	TRBJ2-4	CASSFPGELAKNIQYF	TGTGCCAGCAGTTTTCCGGGAGAGCTAGCCAAAAACATTCAGTACTTC
many	TRBV7-7	TRBD1	TRBJ2-3	CASSPGGGDTQYF	TGTGCTAGCAGCCCAGGGGGCGGAGATACGCAGTATTTT
many	TRBV6-5	NA	TRBJ1-6	CASSYSGGGWNSPLHF	TGTGCCAGCAGTTACTCGGGGGGCGGATGGAATTCACCCCTCCACTTT
NA	TRBV12-3/TRBV12-4	TRBD2	TRBJ2-5	CASSPFLRSGNTETQYF	TGTGCCAGCAGTCCATTTCTCCGTAGCGGGAATACTGAGACCCAGTACTTC
NA	TRBV12-3/TRBV12-4	TRBD1	TRBJ1-5	CASSPGQGVFQPQHF	TGTGCCAGCAGCCCGGGACAGGGGGTGTTTCAGCCCCAGCATTTT
few	TRBV20-1	TRBD2	TRBJ2-7	CSAREPTSGGSYEQYF	TGCAGTGCGAGAGAGCCGACTAGCGGGGGATCCTACGAGCAGTACTTC
NA	TRBV10-3	TRBD2	TRBJ2-3	CAISETSSRGVMNTQYF	TGTGCCATCAGTGAGACTAGTTCCCGGGGGGTTATGAATACGCAGTATTTT
few	TRBV27	TRBD2	TRBJ2-7	CASSIAGAYEQYF	TGTGCCAGCAGTATAGCGGGAGCCTACGAGCAGTACTTC
few	TRBV20-1	NA	TRBJ1-2	CSAPGSLNYGYTF	TGCAGTGCTCCCGGGTCCTTAAACTATGGCTACACCTTC
few	TRBV7-2	NA	TRBJ1-6	CASSYPRGGGINSPLHF	TGTGCCAGCAGCTATCCCAGGGGAGGGGGGATTAATTCACCCCTCCACTTT
few	TRBV12-3/TRBV12-4	NA	TRBJ2-7	CASRGTQDISYEQYF	TGTGCCAGCAGAGGTACACAGGATATCTCCTACGAGCAGTACTTC
many	TRBV4-2	TRBD2	TRBJ2-3	CASSQGVSGSSDTQYF	TGTGCCAGCAGCCAAGGGGTTAGCGGGAGTTCAGATACGCAGTATTTT
few	TRBV28	TRBD2	TRBJ2-1	CASSLGLAVNEQFF	TGTGCCAGCAGTTTGGGACTAGCGGTCAATGAGCAGTTCTTC
NA	TRBV5-1	NA	TRBJ2-1	CASSLGWASSYNEQFF	TGCGCCAGCAGCTTGGGTTGGGCTAGCTCCTACAATGAGCAGTTCTTC
many	TRBV4-1	TRBD1	TRBJ2-7	CASSQRRQGALYEQYF	TGCGCCAGCAGCCAGCGACGACAGGGGGCCCTCTACGAGCAGTACTTC
few	TRBV20-1	TRBD2	TRBJ2-7	CSARPGLEAYEQYF	TGCAGTGCTAGACCGGGACTAGAGGCCTACGAGCAGTACTTC
NA	TRBV6-5	TRBD1	TRBJ2-7	CASSYGRKTGTYEQYF	TGTGCCAGCAGTTACGGGCGGAAGACAGGGACCTACGAGCAGTACTTC
NA	TRBV29-1	NA	TRBJ2-7	CSVVRGAYEQYF	TGCAGCGTTGTCAGGGGGGCTTACGAGCAGTACTTC
many	TRBV6-2/TRBV6-3	NA	TRBJ2-3	CASTSNEASADTQYF	TGTGCCAGCACCTCTAACGAGGCTAGCGCAGATACGCAGTATTTT
NA	TRBV5-4	NA	TRBJ2-1	CASSTGPEGLEQFF	TGTGCCAGCAGCACGGGCCCAGAGGGCCTTGAGCAGTTCTTC
many	TRBV4-1	TRBD2	TRBJ2-5	CASSHLQAGVETQYF	TGCGCCAGCAGCCACCTACAAGCGGGAGTAGAGACCCAGTACTTC
few	TRBV15	NA	TRBJ2-1	CATTKGSNEQFF	TGTGCCACCACCAAGGGTAGCAATGAGCAGTTCTTC